This T cell receptor (beta chain) was profiled in a study of T cells in Graves' hyperthyroidism and ophthalmopathy. Study information: Before any treatment, at initial diagnosis, peripheral blood was collected. Study-wide results and limits: Among thyroid clonotypes expanded above 0.001, most also appeared in blood.

The CDR3 regions of TCR beta were amplified from RNA transcripts. Primed by the HTBI set, a first-round RT-PCR was run on the TCR CDR3. TCRdb independently ran MiXCR on the multiplex PCR reads; one entry per CDR3 protein. The profile shows more than 500,000 distinct CDR3 sequences, approximately 16% of them singletons. With regard to this clonotype: Antigen unknown.

Trimming removed 5 bases at V and 0 bases at J, with 20 bases between. This CDR3 contains 16 residues. Germline CDR1 and CDR2: DFQATT and SNEGSKA (reference sequence). On the basis of clinical symptoms, serum thyroxine and TRAb, thyroid ultrasound and orbital computed tomography, diagnoses were made. Fresh peripheral blood, around 9.2 ml of it, supplied the PBMCs. Sequences were obtained from blood. V and J are TRBV20-1 and TRBJ2-7; possibly TRBD2 for D (6 bases). The sequence was obtained from a woman in her thirties with Graves' ophthalmopathy. CDR3: CSAPSGRVGSSYEQYF. DNA of the CDR3: TGCAGTGCTCCATCAGGGCGGGTCGGGAGCTCCTACGAGCAGTACTTC.